The T cell receptor beta chain under discussion was sequenced for a study of T cell responses to AZD1222 COVID-19 vaccine. General study results and limits: Most donors were white British and more were female, and clonal diversity was possibly underestimated.

Trimming took off 6 bases at V and 2 bases at J, with 7 bases between the two ends. The CDR3 is 12 amino acids. Germline V gene data show CDR1 as ENHRY and CDR2 as SYGVKD. This table comes from immunoSEQ multiplex PCR, and its TCRdb copy is limited to in-frame clones, with some not included. The data hold over 130,000 clones, with 80% to 95% observed a single time. This clone has only one observation. The antigen is undetermined. The clonotype was recovered from an adult in good health. This rearrangement joins TRBV10-3 to TRBJ2-5; D unclear. The material was peripheral blood, obtained on day 0 of AZD1222 vaccination. The CDR3 is CAIRDVQETQYF. As DNA, the CDR3 is TGTGCCATCAGGGACGTTCAAGAGACCCAGTACTTC.